This T cell receptor (beta chain) is drawn from a study of graft-versus-host responses after intestinal transplantation. Study at large: Grafts that recipients had were multivisceral, liver-intestinal, or isolated intestinal transplants. Tacrolimus plus steroids were given to all recipients for roughly three years, preceded by anti-thymocyte globulin induction.

Sequencing used immunoSEQ multiplex PCR; TCRdb keeps in-frame clones, though not all of them. The table lists over 65,000 clones, 80% to 95% of them singletons. Broader study findings: GvH clones detected in recipient marrow included some appearing first in ileum or blood.

In regard to this clone: Its antigen is currently unknown.

This TCR was sampled from a human patient who received an intestinal transplant, so some T cells may come from the graft donor. Sequencing used PBMCs, obtained 98 days after intestinal transplantation.

The CDR3: CASSPTPPGLFYGYTF. CDR3 nucleotides: TGTGCCAGCAGCCCTACCCCTCCCGGACTCTTCTATGGCTACACCTTC. This chain uses TRBV7-8 with TRBJ1-2; D remains ambiguous. V gave up 5 bases and J gave up 4 bases, with 20 bases separating them. The CDR3 runs 16 residues. From germline, CDR1 is SGHVS and CDR2 FQNEAQ.